The 19 T cell receptor beta chains below come from one sample, sequenced in a study of blood T cells in healthy people across ages. It was with a sample-barcoded 5' primer and a J-beta primer mix that a second PCR of roughly 7 to 12 cycles was run. TCRdb redid the calling of the 5' RACE reads with MiXCR, one entry per CDR3 protein. The sample gives some 800,000 distinct CDR3 sequences, under 45% of which show up once; 15% to 25% is in the top ten. The specimen was blood. The receptors originated from a man in his fifties or sixties in good health.

The sample holds a few counts of this clonotype. The gene calls are TRBV12-3 or TRBV12-4 and TRBJ2-1; 12 positions agree with TRBD2. The J segment lost 7 bases and the V segment lost 7 bases, leaving 14 bases of the junction unmatched. The CDR3 contains 17 residues. The CDR3 coding sequence is TGTGCCAGCACCCCACTAGCGGGGGGCCCAAGCCCAAATGAGCAGTTCTTC. Protein sequence: CASTPLAGGPSPNEQFF.

This clonotype was observed a few times. V usage is TRBV20-1 and J usage is TRBJ1-6; D perhaps matches TRBD1 (6 bases). Looked up from germline, CDR1 is DFQATT and CDR2 is SNEGSKA (reference sequence). Trimming took 0 bases from V and 11 from J, leaving 8 bases between them. The CDR3 length is 12 residues. CDR3 sequence: CSARDQGTPLHF. The DNA of the CDR3 is TGCAGTGCTAGAGATCAGGGGACACCCCTCCACTTT.

This chain joins TRBV10-3 and TRBJ2-5, with D tentatively TRBD2 (5 bases). Judging by the DNA end, TRBJ2-7 fits better; the J call may be wrong. CDR1 is ENHRY, CDR2 SYGVKD, per germline. This CDR3 has 14 residues. CDR3 coding DNA: TGTGCCATCAGTGAGGGTCTTGGACTCTACGAGCAGTACTTC. The encoded protein is CAISEGLGLYEQYF.

V and J are TRBV2 and TRBJ1-4; D gene uncertain. V gave up 2 bases and J gave up 4 bases, with 11 bases separating them. Germline CDR1 and CDR2: SNHLY and FYNNEI. The length of the CDR3 is 15 residues. The CDR3 reads CASSERGQLNEKLFF. The CDR3 nucleotides read TGTGCCAGCAGTGAAAGAGGGCAGCTTAATGAAAAACTGTTTTTT.

The table lists this clonotype with a few counts. The chain joins TRBV5-1 to TRBJ2-3; D ambiguous. Trimming pared 0 bases from V and 3 bases from J, leaving 11 bases between. Germline V gene lookup returns CDR1 SGHRS and CDR2 YFSETQ. CDR3 length equals 15 residues. CDR3 sequence reads: CASSLVDLITDTQYF. CDR3 bases: TGCGCCAGCAGCTTGGTGGACCTAATAACAGATACGCAGTATTTT.

V and J are TRBV6-6 and TRBJ1-2; TRBD1 is a possible D gene (5 bases). V lost 4 bases to trimming and J lost 5 bases, with 20 bases between them. This CDR3 is built from 16 residues. The germline V gene has CDR1 MNHNY and CDR2 SVGAGI (reference sequence). CDR3 amino acids: CASSLTRDSEIYGYTF. CDR3 DNA sequence: TGTGCCAGCAGTTTAACCCGAGACAGTGAAATATATGGCTACACCTTC.

This clonotype was recorded many times. The genes are TRBV7-6 and TRBJ2-1; a possible D gene is TRBD2 (5 bases). V was clipped by 1 base and J by 5 bases, with 12 bases between them. Germline assignment: CDR1 SGHVS and CDR2 FNYEAQ. The CDR3 sequence is 15 residues long. CDR3 DNA: TGTGCCAGCAGCTTAGGGGGAGTGGGGAACAATGAGCAGTTCTTC. This translates into CASSLGGVGNNEQFF.

The sample holds many counts of this clonotype. V usage is TRBV20-1 and J usage is TRBJ2-3; the D is unclear. Germline V gene lookup returns CDR1 DFQATT and CDR2 SNEGSKA (reference sequence). The V end was cut by 0 bases, the J end by 3 bases, with 10 bases between. There are 14 residues in the CDR3. The CDR3 spells CSARDAQNTDTQYF. The CDR3 region has the DNA TGCAGTGCTAGAGATGCTCAGAATACAGATACGCAGTATTTT.

The chain combines TRBV20-1 with TRBJ2-7; D might be TRBD1 (6 bases). Germline assignment: CDR1 DFQATT and CDR2 SNEGSKA (reference sequence). Trimming shortened V by 3 bases and J by 2 bases, and 14 bases separated the two germline ends. This CDR3 contains 14 residues. CDR3 residues: CSAREAGTPYEQYF. CDR3 nucleotide sequence: TGCAGTGCTAGGGAGGCAGGGACACCCTACGAGCAGTACTTC.

V gene TRBV4-3 combines with J gene TRBJ2-5, with D unresolved. CDR1 is LGHNA, CDR2 YSLEER, per germline. CDR3 length: 16 residues. Trimming took off 0 bases at V and 11 bases at J, with 22 bases between the two ends. In DNA form, the CDR3 reads TGCGCCAGCAGCCAAGATCCAGACACCTCCTACAATGAGCAGTACTTC. This sequence encodes CASSQDPDTSYNEQYF.

The chain carries TRBV18 and TRBJ2-1; D remains ambiguous. The germline gives CDR1 KGHSH, CDR2 LQKENI. The CDR3 is 16 amino acids. Trimming cost V 8 bases and J 0 bases, with 17 bases left between them. The DNA for the CDR3 is TGTGCCAGCCTCCGGTTGGCCGAGCGCTCCTACAATGAGCAGTTCTTC. Amino acids: CASLRLAERSYNEQFF.

This clonotype has a handful of counts. This rearrangement joins TRBV20-1 to TRBJ2-3; weak D call: TRBD1 (5 bases). There are 10 residues in the CDR3. The germline V gene has CDR1 DFQATT and CDR2 SNEGSKA (reference sequence). Trimming left V 7 bases short and J 6 bases short, with 8 bases between. This CDR3 reads CSVAGDTQYF. The CDR3 DNA reads as TGCAGTGTAGCAGGGGATACGCAGTATTTT.

The chain carries TRBV29-1 and TRBJ1-1; D not resolved. The CDR3 length is 12 residues. Trimming stripped 4 bases from V and 1 base from J, with 7 bases between. CDR1 and CDR2 (germline): SQVTM, ANQGSEA. CDR3 sequence (DNA): TGCAGCGTTGTTAGGACGAACACTGAAGCTTTCTTT. It is translated as CSVVRTNTEAFF.

The V and J genes are TRBV7-2 and TRBJ2-1, with TRBD2 matching over 9 bases. Germline V CDR1 and CDR2: SGHTA, FQGNSA. The V segment lost 5 bases and the J segment 5 bases; nucleotides outside the gene matches: 13. The CDR3 loop spans 17 amino acids. The CDR3 nucleotides are TGTGCCAGCAGCCGATACGGGGCTAGCGGGATAAACAATGAGCAGTTCTTC. Encoded protein: CASSRYGASGINNEQFF.

This sequence joins TRBV18 and TRBJ1-1; D remains unclear. The germline CDR1 and CDR2 sequences are KGHSH and LQKENI. The CDR3 consists of 12 residues. The V and J ends lost 6 bases and 6 bases respectively, with 11 bases between them. The CDR3: CASSRVQAEAFF. In nucleotides, the CDR3 is TGTGCCAGCTCCCGCGTTCAAGCTGAAGCTTTCTTT.

This clonotype was counted only a few times. The chain couples TRBV6-6 to TRBJ1-2; weak D call: TRBD1 (6 bases). The V end was cut by 2 bases, the J end by 8 bases, with 12 bases between. Germline CDR1 reads MNHNY; CDR2 reads SVGAGI (reference sequence). This CDR3 is built from 13 residues. For the CDR3, the DNA is TGTGCCAGCAGTTACGGGGGGGGCAACGGCTACACCTTC. Protein: CASSYGGGNGYTF.

The chain joins TRBV6-5 to TRBJ1-1; weak D call: TRBD1 (6 bases). Trimming removed 0 bases at V and 4 bases at J, with 9 bases between. CDR3 length: 14 residues. In germline, CDR1 is MNHEY, CDR2 SVGAGI. CDR3 sequence reads: CASSYSGTPTEAFF. In DNA, the CDR3 is TGTGCCAGCAGTTACTCGGGGACACCCACTGAAGCTTTCTTT.

This clonotype appeared a few times. The rearrangement links TRBV6-2 or TRBV6-3 to TRBJ1-1; D remains ambiguous. The CDR3 is 12 amino acids. Trimming removed 6 bases from V and 2 bases from J, with 7 bases in between. Germline V gene lookup returns CDR1 MNHEY and CDR2 SVGEGT. CDR3 DNA: TGTGCCAGCAGCAAGACCAACACTGAAGCTTTCTTT. This encodes CASSKTNTEAFF.

In its sample, this clonotype was seen a few times. This chain connects TRBV20-1 to TRBJ2-1; TRBD2 matches at 14 bases. Germline CDR1 is DFQATT and CDR2 is SNEGSKA (reference sequence). The V gene end was trimmed by 3 bases and the J gene end by 2 bases; junction bases not matched to a gene: 3. The CDR3 totals 16 residues. The CDR3, as DNA: TGCAGTGCTAGGGGGACTAGCGGGGGCCCCTACAATGAGCAGTTCTTC. Amino acid sequence: CSARGTSGGPYNEQFF.